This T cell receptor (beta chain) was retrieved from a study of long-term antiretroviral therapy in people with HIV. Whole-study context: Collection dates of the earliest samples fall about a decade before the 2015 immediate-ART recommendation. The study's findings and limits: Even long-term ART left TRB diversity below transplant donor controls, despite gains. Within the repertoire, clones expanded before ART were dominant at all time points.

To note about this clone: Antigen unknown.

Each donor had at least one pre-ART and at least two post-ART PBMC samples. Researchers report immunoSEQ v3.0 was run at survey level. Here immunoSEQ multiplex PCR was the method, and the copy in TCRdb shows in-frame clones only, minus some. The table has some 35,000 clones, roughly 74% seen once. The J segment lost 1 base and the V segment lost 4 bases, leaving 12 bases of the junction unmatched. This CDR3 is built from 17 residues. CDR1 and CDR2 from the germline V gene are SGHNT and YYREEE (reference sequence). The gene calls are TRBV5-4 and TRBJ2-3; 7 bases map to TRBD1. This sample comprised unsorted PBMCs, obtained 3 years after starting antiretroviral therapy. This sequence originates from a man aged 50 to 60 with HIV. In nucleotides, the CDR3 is TGTGCCAGCAGCCCAGACAGGGTAAATCGGGGCACAGATACGCAGTATTTT. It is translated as CASSPDRVNRGTDTQYF. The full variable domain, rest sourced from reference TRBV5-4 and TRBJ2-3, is ETGVTQSPTHLIKTRGQQVTLRCSSQSGHNTVSWYQQALGQGPQFIFQYYREEENGRGNFPPRFSGLQFPNYSSELNVNALELDDSALYLCASSPDRVNRGTDTQYFGPGTRLTVL.